This T cell receptor beta chain was profiled in a study of response to subunit inactivated influenza vaccine. Study results and caveats: It was the authors' suggestion that each seasonal influenza vaccination recruits few new T cells.

Trimming cost V 8 bases and J 2 bases, with 22 bases left between them. The CDR3 has 16 residues. Germline-derived CDR1 and CDR2 are MNHEY and SVGEGT. This clonotype appeared a few times. The antigen is not known. TCRdb re-derived calls from the RT-PCR reads in MiXCR, one entry per CDR3 protein. Of roughly 700,000 distinct CDR3 sequences in the sample, over 11% were seen once. The specimen comprised PBMCs from blood, sampled roughly 2 weeks before vaccination. The genes are TRBV6-2 or TRBV6-3 and TRBJ2-7, with D unresolved. The TCR comes from a man in his forties or fifties who received an inactivated influenza vaccine. CDR3 in DNA: TGTGCCAGCCCTAATGGAGACGAACCTTTTCCCTACGAGCAGTACTTC. Amino acids: CASPNGDEPFPYEQYF.